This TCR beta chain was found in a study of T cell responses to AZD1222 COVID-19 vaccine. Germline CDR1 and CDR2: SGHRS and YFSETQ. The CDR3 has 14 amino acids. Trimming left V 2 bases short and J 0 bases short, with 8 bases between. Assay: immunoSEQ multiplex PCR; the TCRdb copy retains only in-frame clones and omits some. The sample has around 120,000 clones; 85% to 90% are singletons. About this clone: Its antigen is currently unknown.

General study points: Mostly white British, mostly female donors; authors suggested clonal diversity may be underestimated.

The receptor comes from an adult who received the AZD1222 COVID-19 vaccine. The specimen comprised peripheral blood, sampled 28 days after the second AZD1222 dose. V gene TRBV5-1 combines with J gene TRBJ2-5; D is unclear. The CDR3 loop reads CASSFQTDQETQYF. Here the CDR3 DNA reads TGCGCCAGCAGCTTCCAGACTGACCAAGAGACCCAGTACTTC. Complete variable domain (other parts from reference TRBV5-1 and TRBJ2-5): KAGVTQTPRYLIKTRGQQVTLSCSPISGHRSVSWYQQTPGQGLQFLFEYFSETQRNKGNFPGRFSGRQFSNSRSEMNVSTLELGDSALYLCASSFQTDQETQYFGPGTRLLVL.